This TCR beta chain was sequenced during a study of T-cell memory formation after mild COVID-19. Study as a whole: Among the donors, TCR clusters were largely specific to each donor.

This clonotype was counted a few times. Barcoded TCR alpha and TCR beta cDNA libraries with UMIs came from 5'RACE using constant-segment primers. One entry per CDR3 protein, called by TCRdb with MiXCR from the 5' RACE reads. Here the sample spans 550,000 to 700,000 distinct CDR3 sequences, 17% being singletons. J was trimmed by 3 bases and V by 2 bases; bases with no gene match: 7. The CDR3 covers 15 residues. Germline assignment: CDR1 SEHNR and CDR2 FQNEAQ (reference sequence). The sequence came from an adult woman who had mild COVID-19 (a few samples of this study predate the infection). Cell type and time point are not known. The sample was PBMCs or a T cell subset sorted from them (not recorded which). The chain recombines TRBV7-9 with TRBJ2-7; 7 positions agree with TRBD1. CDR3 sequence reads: CASSLIGTASYEQYF. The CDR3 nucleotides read TGTGCCAGCAGCTTAATAGGGACAGCGAGCTACGAGCAGTACTTC.